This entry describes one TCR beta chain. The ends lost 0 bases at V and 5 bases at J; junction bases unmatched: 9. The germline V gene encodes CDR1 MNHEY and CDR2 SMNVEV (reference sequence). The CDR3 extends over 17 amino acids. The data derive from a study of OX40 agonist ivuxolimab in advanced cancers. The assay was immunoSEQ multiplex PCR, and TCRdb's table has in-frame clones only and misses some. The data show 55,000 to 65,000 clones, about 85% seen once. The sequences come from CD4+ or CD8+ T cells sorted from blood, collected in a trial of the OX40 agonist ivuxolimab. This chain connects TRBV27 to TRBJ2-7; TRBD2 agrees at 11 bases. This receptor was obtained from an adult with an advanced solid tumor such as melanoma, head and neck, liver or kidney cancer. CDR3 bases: TGTGCCAGCAGTTTATCGACCCTACTAGCGGGAGCCGACGAGCAGTACTTC. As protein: CASSLSTLLAGADEQYF.